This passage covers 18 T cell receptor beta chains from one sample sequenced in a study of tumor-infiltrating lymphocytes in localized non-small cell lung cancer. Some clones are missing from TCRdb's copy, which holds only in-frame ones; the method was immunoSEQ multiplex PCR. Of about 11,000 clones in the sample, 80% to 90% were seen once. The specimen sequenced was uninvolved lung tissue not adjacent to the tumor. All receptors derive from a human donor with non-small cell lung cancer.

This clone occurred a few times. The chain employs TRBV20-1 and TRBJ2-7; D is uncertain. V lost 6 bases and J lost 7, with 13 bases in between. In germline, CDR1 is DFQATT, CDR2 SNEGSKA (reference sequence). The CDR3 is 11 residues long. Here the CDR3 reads CSAQDHLEQYF. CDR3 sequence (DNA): TGCAGTGCGCAGGACCATCTGGAGCAGTACTTC.

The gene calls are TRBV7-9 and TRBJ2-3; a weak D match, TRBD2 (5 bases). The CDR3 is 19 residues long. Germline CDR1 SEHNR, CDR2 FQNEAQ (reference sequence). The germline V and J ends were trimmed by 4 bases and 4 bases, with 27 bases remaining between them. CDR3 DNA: TGTGCCAGCAGCTCTCCGCTCTCGGGAAAGCGGAGTCCTCCAGATACGCAGTATTTT. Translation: CASSSPLSGKRSPPDTQYF.

The CDR3 loop reads CASSSGLAGNYEQYF. Here the CDR3 DNA reads TGTGCCAGCAGCTCGGGACTAGCGGGGAACTACGAGCAGTACTTC. The genes are TRBV7-9 and TRBJ2-7; 13 positions match TRBD2. The germline CDR1 and CDR2 sequences are SEHNR and FQNEAQ (reference sequence). V dropped 4 bases and J dropped 3; count of bases not matched to a gene: 3. The CDR3 length is 15 residues.

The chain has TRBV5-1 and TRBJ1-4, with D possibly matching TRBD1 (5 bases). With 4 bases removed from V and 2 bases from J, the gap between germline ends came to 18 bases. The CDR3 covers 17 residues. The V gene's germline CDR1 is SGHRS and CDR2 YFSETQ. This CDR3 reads CASSPYGEGLTNEKLFF. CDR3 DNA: TGCGCCAGCAGCCCTTACGGCGAGGGGTTGACTAATGAAAAACTGTTTTTT.

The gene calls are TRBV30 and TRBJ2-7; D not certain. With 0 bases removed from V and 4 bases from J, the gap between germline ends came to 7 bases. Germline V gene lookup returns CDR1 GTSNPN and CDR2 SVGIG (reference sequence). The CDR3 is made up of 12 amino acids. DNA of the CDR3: TGTGCCTGGAGTGTTGGGCTGTACGAGCAGTACTTC. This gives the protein CAWSVGLYEQYF.

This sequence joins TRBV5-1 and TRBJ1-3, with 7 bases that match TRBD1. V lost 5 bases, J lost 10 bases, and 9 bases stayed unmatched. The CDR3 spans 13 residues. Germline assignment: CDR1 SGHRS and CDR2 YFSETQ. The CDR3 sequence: CASRRDREGTIYF. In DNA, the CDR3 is TGCGCCAGCAGGAGAGACAGGGAAGGGACCATATATTTT.

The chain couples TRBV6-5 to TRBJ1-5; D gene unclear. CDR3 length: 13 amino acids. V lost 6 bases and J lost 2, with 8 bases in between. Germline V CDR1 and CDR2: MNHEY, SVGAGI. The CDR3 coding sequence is TGTGCCAGCAGCGACGGGGGCAATCAGCCCCAGCATTTT. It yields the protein CASSDGGNQPQHF.

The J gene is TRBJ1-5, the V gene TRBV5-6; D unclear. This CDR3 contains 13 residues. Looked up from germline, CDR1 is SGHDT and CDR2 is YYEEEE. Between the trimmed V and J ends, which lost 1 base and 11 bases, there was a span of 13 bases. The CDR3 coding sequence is TGTGCCAGCAGCTTGCGGACCGTCGGGACCCAGCATTTT. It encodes CASSLRTVGTQHF.

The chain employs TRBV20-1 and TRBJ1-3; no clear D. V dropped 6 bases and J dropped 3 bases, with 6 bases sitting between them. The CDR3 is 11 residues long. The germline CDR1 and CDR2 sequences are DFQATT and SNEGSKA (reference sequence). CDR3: CSADHGNTIYF. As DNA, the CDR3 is TGCAGTGCCGACCATGGAAACACCATATATTTT.

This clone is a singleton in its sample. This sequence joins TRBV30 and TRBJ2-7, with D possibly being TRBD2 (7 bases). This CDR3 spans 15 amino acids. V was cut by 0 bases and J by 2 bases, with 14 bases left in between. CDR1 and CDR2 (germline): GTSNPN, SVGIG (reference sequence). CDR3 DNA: TGTGCCTGGAGTGTACCGAGGGGGGGGACCTACGAGCAGTACTTC. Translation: CAWSVPRGGTYEQYF.

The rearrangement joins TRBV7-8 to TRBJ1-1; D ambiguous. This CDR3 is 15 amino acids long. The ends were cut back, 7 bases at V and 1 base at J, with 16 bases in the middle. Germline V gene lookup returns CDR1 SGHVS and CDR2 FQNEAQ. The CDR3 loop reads CASTKFGRTNTEAFF. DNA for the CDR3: TGTGCCAGCACAAAGTTTGGGCGAACGAACACTGAAGCTTTCTTT.

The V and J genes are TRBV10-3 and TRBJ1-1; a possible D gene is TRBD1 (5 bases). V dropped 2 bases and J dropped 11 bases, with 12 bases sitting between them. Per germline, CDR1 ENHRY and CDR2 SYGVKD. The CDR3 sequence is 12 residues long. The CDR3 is CAISESGGRAFF. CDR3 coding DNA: TGTGCCATCAGTGAGAGCGGGGGTCGGGCTTTCTTT.

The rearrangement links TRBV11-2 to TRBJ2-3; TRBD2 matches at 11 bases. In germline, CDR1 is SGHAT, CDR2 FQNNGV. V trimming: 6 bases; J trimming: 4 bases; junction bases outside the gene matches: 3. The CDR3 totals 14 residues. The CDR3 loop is CASRTSGVPDTQYF. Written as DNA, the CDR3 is TGTGCCAGCAGGACTAGCGGGGTCCCAGATACGCAGTATTTT.

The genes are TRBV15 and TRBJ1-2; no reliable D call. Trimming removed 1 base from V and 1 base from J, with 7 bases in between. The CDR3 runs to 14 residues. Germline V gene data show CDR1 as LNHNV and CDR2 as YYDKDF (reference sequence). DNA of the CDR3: TGTGCCACCAGCAGAGCGGGCAGTAACTATGGCTACACCTTC. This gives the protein CATSRAGSNYGYTF.

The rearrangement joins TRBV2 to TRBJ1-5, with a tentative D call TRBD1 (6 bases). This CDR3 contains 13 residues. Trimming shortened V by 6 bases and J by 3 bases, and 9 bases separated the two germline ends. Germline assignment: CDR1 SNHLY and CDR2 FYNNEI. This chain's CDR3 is CASSGQPNQPQHF. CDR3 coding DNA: TGTGCCAGCAGCGGACAGCCCAATCAGCCCCAGCATTTT. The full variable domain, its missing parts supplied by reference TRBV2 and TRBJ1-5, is EPEVTQTPSHQVTQMGQEVILRCVPISNHLYFYWYRQILGQKVEFLVSFYNNEISEKSEIFDDQFSVERPDGSNFTLKIRSTKLEDSAMYFCASSGQPNQPQHFGDGTRLSIL.

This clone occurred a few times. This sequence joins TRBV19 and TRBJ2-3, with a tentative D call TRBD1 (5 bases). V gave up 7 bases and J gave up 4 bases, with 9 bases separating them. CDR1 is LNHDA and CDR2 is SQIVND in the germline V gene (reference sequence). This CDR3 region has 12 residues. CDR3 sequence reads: CASNSGSDTQYF. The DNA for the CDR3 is TGTGCCAGTAATTCAGGGTCAGATACGCAGTATTTT.

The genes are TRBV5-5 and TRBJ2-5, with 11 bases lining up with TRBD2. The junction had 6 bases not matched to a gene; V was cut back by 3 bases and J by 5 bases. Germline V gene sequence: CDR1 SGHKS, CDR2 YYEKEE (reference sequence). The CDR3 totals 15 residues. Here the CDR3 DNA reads TGTGCCAGCAGCTCCGGGACTAGCGGCCTGGAGACCCAGTACTTC. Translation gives CASSSGTSGLETQYF.

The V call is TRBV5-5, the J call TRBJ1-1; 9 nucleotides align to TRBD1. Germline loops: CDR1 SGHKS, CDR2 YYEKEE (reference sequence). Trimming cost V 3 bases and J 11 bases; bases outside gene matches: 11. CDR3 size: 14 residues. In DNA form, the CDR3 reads TGTGCCAGCAGCTCCCGGGACAGGGCCCCTGCCGCTTTCTTT. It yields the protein CASSSRDRAPAAFF.